This TCR beta chain was observed in a study of cytomegalovirus exposure and HLA in healthy donors. Across the study: Roughly 85 million unique TCRs from HLA-typed donors were held in an early release of data. Study outcomes and limitations: TCR beta chain V- and J-gene trimming was linked, in a later analysis, to a missense variant in DCLRE1C. The authors confirmed in vitro that a few CMV-associated chains were specific for CMV antigens.

V lost 8 bases, J lost 2 bases, and 1 base stayed unmatched. Germline CDR1 and CDR2: MNHEY and SMNVEV (reference sequence). The CDR3 is 14 amino acids. 13 Jbeta primers and 60 Vbeta primers were used for the PCR. Assay: immunoSEQ multiplex PCR; the TCRdb copy retains only in-frame clones and omits some. This sample has approximately 100,000 clones; roughly 75% occur once, and the top ten carry 1.5% to 2%. About this clone: The antigen is not known.

This TCR was sampled from a woman aged 40 to 50 in good health and CMV-seronegative. The material sequenced was PBMCs. The rearrangement uses TRBV27 and TRBJ2-6; 9 bases agree with TRBD1. The DNA of the CDR3 is TGTGCCAGCCGGGACAGGGCTGGGGCCAACGTCCTGACTTTC. Its protein is CASRDRAGANVLTF.